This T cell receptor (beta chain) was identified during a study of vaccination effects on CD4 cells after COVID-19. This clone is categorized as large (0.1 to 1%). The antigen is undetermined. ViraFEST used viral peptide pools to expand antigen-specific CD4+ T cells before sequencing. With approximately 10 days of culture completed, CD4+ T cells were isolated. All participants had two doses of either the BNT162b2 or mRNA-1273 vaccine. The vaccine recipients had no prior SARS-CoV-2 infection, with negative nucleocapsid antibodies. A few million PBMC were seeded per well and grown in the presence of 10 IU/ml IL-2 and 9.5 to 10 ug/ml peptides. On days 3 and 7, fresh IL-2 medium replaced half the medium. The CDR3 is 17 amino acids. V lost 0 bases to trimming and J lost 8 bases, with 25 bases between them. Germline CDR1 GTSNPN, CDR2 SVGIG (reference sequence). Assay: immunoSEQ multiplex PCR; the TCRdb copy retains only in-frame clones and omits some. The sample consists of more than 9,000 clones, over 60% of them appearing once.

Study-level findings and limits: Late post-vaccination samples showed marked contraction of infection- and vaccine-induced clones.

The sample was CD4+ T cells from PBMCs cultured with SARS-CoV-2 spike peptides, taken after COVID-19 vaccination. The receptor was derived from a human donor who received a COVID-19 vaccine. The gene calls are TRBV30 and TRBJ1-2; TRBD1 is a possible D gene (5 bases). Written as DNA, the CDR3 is TGTGCCTGGAGTGTACTCCTGGCGCAGGGTGCCCTATTGGGCTACACCTTC. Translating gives CAWSVLLAQGALLGYTF.